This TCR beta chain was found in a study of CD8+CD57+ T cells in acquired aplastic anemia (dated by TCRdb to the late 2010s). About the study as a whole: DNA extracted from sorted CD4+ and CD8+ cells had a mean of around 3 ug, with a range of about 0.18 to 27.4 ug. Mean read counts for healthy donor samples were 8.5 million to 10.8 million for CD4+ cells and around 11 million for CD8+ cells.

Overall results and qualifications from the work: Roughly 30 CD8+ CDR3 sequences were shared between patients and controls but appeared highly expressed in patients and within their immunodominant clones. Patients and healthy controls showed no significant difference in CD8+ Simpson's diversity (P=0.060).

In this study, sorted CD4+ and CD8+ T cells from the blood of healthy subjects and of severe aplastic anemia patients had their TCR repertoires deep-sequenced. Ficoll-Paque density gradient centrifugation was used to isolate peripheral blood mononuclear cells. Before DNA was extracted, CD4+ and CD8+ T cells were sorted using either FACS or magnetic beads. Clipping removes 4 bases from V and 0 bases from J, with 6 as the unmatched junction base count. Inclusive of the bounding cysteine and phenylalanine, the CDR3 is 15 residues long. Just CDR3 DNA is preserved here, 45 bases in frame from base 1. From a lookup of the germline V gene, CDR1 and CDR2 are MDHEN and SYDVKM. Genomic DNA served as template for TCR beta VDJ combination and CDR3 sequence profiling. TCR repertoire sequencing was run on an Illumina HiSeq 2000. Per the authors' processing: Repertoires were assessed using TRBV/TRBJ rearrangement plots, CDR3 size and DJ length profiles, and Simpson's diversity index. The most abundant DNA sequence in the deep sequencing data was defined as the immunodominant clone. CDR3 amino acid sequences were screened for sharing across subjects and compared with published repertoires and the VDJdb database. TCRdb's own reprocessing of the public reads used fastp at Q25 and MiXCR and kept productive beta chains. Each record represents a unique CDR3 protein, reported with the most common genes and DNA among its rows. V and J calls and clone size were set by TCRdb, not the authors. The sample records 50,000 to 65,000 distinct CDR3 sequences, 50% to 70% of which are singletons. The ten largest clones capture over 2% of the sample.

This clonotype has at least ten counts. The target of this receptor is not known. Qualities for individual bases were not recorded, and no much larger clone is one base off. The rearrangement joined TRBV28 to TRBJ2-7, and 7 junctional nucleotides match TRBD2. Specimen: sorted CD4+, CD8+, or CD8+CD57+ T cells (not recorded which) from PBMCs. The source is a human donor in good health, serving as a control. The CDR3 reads CASSSSGVSSYEQYF. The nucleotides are TGTGCCAGCAGTTCTAGCGGCGTGAGCTCCTACGAGCAGTACTTC.